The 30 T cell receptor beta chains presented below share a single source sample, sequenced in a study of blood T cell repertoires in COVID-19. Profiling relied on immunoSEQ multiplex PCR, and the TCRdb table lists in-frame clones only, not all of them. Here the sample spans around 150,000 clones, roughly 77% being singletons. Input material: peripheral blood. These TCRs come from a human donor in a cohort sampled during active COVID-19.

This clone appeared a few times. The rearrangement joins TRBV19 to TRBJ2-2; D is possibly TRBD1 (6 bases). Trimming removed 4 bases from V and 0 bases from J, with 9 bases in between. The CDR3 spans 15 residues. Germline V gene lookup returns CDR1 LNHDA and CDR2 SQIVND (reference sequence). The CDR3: CASSRAGANTGELFF. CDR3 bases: TGTGCCAGTAGTAGGGCAGGGGCGAACACCGGGGAGCTGTTTTTT.

CDR3: CSVGRDSRYNEQFF. CDR3 sequence (DNA): TGCAGCGTAGGAAGGGACAGCAGATACAATGAGCAGTTCTTC. The chain couples TRBV29-1 to TRBJ2-1, with 7 nucleotides matching TRBD1. The ends lost 6 bases at V and 4 bases at J; junction bases unmatched: 9. The CDR3 contains 14 residues. The V gene's germline CDR1 is SQVTM and CDR2 ANQGSEA.

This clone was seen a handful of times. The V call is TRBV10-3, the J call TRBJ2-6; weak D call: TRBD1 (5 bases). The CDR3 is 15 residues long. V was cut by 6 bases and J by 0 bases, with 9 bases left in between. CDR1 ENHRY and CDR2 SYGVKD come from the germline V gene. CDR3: CAIRDSFSGANVLTF. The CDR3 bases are TGTGCCATCAGAGACAGCTTCTCTGGGGCCAACGTCCTGACTTTC.

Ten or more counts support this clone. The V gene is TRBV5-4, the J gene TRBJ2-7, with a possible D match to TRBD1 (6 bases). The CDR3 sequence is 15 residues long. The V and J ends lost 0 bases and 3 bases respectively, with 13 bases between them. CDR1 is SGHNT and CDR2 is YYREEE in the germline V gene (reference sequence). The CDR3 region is CASSLAAGASYEQYF. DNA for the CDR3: TGTGCCAGCAGCTTGGCGGCAGGGGCGAGCTACGAGCAGTACTTC.

CDR3: CASSLGAGGYNEQFF. In nucleotides, the CDR3 is TGTGCCAGCAGCTTAGGAGCGGGGGGTTACAATGAGCAGTTCTTC. The genes are TRBV11-2 and TRBJ2-1; 9 nucleotides line up with TRBD2. After removal of 1 base from V and 4 bases from J, the junction contained 2 bases not matched to a gene. Germline-derived CDR1 and CDR2 are SGHAT and FQNNGV. The CDR3 consists of 15 residues.

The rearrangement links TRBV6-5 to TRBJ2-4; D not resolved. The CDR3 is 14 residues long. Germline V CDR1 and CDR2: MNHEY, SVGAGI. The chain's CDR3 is CATSAPSAKNIQYF. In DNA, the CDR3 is TGTGCGACTTCAGCGCCCTCAGCCAAAAACATTCAGTACTTC.

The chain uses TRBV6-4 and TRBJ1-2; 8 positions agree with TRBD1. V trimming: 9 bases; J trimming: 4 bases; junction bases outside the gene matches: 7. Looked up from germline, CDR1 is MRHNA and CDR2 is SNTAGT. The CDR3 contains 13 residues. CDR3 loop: CASTRGPGYGYTF. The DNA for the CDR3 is TGTGCCAGTACCAGGGGGCCGGGCTATGGCTACACCTTC.

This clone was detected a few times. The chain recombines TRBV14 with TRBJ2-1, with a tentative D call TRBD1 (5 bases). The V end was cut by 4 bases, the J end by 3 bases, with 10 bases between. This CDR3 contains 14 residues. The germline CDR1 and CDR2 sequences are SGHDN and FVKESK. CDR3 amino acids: CASSRRQFYNEQFF. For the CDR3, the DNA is TGTGCCAGCAGCCGCAGACAGTTCTACAATGAGCAGTTCTTC.

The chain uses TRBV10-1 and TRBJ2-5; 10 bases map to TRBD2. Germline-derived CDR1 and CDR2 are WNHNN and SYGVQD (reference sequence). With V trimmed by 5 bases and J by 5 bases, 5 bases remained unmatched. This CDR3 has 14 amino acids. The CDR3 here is CASSKREGRETQYF. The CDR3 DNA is TGCGCCAGCAGTAAGCGGGAGGGCCGGGAGACCCAGTACTTC.

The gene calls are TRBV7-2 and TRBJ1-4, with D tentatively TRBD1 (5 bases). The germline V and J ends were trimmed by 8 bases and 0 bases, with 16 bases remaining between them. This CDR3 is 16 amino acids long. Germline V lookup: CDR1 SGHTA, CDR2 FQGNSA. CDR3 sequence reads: CASGGGRFATNEKLFF. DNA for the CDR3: TGTGCCAGCGGGGGGGGACGTTTTGCAACTAATGAAAAACTGTTTTTT.

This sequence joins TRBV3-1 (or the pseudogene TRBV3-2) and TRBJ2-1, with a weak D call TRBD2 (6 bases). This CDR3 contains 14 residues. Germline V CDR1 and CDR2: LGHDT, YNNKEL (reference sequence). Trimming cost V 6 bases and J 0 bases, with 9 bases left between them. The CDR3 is CASRTSSSYNEQFF. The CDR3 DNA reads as TGTGCCAGCAGAACTAGCAGCTCCTACAATGAGCAGTTCTTC.

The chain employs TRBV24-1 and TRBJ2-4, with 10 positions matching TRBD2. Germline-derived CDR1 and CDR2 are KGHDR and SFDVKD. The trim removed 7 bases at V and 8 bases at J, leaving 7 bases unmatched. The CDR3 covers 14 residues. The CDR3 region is CATSPSGGGDIQYF. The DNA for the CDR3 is TGTGCCACCAGCCCTAGCGGGGGAGGGGACATTCAGTACTTC.

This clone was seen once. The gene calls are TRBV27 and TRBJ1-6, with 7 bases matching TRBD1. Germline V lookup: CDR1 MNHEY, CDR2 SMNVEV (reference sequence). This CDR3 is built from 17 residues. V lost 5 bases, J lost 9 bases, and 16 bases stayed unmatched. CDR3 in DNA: TGTGCCAGCAGTAGAGTCTCGACAGGGTGGTTAAGTTCACCCCTCCACTTT. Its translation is CASSRVSTGWLSSPLHF.

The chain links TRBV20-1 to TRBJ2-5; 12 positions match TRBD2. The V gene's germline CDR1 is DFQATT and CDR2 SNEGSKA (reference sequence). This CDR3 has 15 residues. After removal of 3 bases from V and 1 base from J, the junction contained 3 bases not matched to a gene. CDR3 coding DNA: TGCAGTGCTAGTAGGACTAGCGGGATCCAAGAGACCCAGTACTTC. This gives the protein CSASRTSGIQETQYF.

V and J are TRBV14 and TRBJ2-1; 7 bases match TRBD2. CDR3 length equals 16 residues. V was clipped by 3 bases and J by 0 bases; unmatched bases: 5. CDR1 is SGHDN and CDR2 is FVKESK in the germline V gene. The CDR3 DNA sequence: TGTGCCAGCAGCCAGGGGGGGATTAGCTCCTACAATGAGCAGTTCTTC. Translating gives CASSQGGISSYNEQFF.

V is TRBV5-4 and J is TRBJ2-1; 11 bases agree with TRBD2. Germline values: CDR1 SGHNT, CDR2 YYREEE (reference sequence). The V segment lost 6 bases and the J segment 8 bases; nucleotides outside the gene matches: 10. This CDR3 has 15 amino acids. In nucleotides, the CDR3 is TGTGCCAGCAAAATCTCTAGCGGGAGGATGGATGAGCAGTTCTTC. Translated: CASKISSGRMDEQFF.

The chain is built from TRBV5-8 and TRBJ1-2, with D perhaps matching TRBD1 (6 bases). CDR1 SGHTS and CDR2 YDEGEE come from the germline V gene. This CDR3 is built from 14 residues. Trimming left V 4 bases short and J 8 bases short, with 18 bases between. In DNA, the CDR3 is TGTGCCAGCAGCCGTTACTTGAACAGGGACGGCTACACCTTC. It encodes CASSRYLNRDGYTF.

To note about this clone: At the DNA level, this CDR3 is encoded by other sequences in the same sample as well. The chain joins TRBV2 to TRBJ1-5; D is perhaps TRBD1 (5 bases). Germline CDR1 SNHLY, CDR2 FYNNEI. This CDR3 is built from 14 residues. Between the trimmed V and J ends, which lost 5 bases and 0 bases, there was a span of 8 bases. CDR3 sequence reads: CASSTDNSNQPQHF. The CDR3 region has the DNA TGTGCCAGCAGTACGGACAATAGCAATCAGCCCCAGCATTTT.

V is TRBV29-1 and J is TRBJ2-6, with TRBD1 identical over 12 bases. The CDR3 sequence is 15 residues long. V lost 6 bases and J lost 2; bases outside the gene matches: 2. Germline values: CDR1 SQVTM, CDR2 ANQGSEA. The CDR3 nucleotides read TGCAGCGTGGGACAGGGGGCCACTGGGGCCAACGTCCTGACTTTC. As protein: CSVGQGATGANVLTF.

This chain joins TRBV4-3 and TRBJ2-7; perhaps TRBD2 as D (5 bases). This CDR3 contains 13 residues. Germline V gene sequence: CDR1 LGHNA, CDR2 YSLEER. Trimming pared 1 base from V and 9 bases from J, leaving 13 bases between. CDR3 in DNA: TGCGCCAGCAGCCAAGTTGCAGGCCGGGGGCAGTACTTC. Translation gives CASSQVAGRGQYF.

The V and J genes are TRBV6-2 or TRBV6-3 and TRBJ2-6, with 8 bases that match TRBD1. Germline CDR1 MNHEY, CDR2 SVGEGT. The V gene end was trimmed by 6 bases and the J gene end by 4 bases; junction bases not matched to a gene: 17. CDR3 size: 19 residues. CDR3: CASSRPSDRAFSGANVLTF. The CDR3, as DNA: TGTGCCAGCAGCCGACCCTCGGACAGGGCTTTCTCCGGGGCCAACGTCCTGACTTTC.

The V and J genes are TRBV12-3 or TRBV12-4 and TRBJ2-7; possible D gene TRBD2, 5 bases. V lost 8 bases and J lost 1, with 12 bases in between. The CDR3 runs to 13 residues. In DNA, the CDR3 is TGTGCCAGCCGACCCGGGAATTCCTACGAGCAGTACTTC. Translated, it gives CASRPGNSYEQYF.

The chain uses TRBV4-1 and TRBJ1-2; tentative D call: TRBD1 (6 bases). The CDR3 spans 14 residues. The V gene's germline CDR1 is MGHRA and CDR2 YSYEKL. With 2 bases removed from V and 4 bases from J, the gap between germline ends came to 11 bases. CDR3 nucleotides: TGCGCCAGCAGCCAATCCGGGACAATCTATGGCTACACCTTC. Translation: CASSQSGTIYGYTF.

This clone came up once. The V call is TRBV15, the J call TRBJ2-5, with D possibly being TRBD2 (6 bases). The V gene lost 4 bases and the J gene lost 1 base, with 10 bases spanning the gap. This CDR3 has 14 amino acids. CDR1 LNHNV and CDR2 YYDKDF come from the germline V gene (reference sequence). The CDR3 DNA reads TGTGCCACCAGCATAGAGGGAGGCCAAGAGACCCAGTACTTC. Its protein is CATSIEGGQETQYF.

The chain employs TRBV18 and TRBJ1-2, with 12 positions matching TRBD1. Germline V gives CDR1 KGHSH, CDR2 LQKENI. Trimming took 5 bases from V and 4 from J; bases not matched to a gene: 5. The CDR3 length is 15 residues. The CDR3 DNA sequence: TGTGCCAGCTCATCGGGACAGGGGGCTGGCTATGGCTACACCTTC. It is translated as CASSSGQGAGYGYTF.

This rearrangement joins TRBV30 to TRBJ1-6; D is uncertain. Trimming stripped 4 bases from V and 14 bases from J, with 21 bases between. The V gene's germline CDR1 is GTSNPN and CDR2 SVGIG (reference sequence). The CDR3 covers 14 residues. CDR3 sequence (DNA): TGTGCCTGGAAACGGCGTGGTGGGCCCGGGGCCCTCCACTTT. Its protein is CAWKRRGGPGALHF.

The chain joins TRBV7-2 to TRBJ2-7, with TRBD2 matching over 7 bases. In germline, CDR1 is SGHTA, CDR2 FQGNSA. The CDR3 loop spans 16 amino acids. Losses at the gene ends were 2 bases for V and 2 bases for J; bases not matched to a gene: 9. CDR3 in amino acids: CASSLSGTLSAYEQYF. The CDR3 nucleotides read TGTGCCAGCAGCTTAAGCGGGACGTTGTCGGCCTACGAGCAGTACTTC. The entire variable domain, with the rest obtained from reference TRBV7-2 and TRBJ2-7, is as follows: GAGVSQSPSNKVTEKGKDVELRCDPISGHTALYWYRQSLGQGLEFLIYFQGNSAPDKSGLPSDRFSAERTGGSVSTLTIQRTQQEDSAVYLCASSLSGTLSAYEQYFGPGTRLTVT.

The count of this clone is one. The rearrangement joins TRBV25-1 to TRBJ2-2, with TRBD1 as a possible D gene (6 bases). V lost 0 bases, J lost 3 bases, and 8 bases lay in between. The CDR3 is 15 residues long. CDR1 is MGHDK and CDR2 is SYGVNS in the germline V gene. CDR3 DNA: TGTGCCAGCAGTGAATACTCAGGGGACACCGGGGAGCTGTTTTTT. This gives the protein CASSEYSGDTGELFF. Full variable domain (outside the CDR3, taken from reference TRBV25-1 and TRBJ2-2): EADIYQTPRYLVIGTGKKITLECSQTMGHDKMYWYQQDPGMELHLIHYSYGVNSTEKGDLSSESTVSRIRTEHFPLTLESARPSHTSQYLCASSEYSGDTGELFFGEGSRLTVL.

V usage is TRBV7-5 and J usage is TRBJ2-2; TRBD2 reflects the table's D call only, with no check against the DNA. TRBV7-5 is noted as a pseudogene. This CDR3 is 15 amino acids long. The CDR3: CARSARGGDTGELFF. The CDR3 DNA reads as TGTGCCAGAAGCGCCCGCGGGGGGGACACCGGGGAGCTGTTTTTT.

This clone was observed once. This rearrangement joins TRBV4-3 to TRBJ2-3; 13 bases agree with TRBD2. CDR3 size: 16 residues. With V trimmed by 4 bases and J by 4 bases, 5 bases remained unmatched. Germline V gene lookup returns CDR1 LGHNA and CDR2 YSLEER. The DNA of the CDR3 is TGCGCCAGCAGCCCGGGACTAGCGGGACAGTCAGATACGCAGTATTTT. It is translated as CASSPGLAGQSDTQYF.